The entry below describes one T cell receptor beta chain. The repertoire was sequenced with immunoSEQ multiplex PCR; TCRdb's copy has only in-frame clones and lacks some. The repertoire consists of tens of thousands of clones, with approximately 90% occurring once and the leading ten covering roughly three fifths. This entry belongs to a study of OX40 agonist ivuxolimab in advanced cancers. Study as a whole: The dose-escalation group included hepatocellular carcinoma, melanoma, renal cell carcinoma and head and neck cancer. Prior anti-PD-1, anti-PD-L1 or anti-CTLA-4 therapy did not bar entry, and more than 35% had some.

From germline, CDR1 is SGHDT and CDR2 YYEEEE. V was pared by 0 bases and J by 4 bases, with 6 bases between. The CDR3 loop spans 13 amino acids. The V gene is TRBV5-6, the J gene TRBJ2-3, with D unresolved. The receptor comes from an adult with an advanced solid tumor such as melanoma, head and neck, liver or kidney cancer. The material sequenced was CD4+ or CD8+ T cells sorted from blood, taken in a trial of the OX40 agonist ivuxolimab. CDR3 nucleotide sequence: TGTGCCAGCAGCTTGGCCGCGGCAGATACGCAGTATTTT. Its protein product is CASSLAAADTQYF. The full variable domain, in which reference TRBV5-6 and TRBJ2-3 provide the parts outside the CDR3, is DAGVTQSPTHLIKTRGQQVTLRCSPKSGHDTVSWYQQALGQGPQFIFQYYEEEERQRGNFPDRFSGHQFPNYSSELNVNALLLGDSALYLCASSLAAADTQYFGPGTRLTVL.